This entry features one T cell receptor beta chain sequence. The data belong to a study of blood T cell repertoires in COVID-19. Study overall: COVID-19 samples collected from the United States, Italy and Spain covered acute and convalescent phases. Sample material is recorded as cDNA or gDNA derived from T cells, B-cell-depleted T cells, or PBMCs.

J was trimmed by 7 bases and V by 2 bases; bases with no gene match: 6. The CDR3 loop spans 16 amino acids. Germline V gene sequence: CDR1 LGHDT, CDR2 YNNKEL (reference sequence). The Seattle patients joined while their infection was active and were tracked longitudinally afterward. Original analysis: Estimation of nucleated cell counts relied on the amplification of reference gene primers. Data came from immunoSEQ multiplex PCR; TCRdb stores just in-frame clones and leaves some out. For V, J and clone size, that table is used; D and trimming come from the DNA. The sample has about 140,000 clones; about 85% are singletons.

Sequencing was done on a sample of peripheral blood. This clonotype originated in a human donor with COVID-19, enrolled during active disease. The donor label of this sample is uncertain. V and J are TRBV3-1 (or the pseudogene TRBV3-2) and TRBJ2-2; 11 bases are a match to TRBD1. The CDR3 DNA reads as TGTGCCAGCAGCCAAACCGGGACAGGGGGTTACGGGGAGCTGTTTTTT. Protein sequence: CASSQTGTGGYGELFF.